The clone carrying this T cell receptor (beta chain) has only a few counts. Its antigen is unidentified. TCRdb re-analysed the reads in MiXCR, keeping a single row per CDR3 protein. The table lists hundreds of thousands of distinct CDR3 sequences, about 30% of them singletons. This specimen belongs to a study of T cell repertoires in cytomegalovirus infection. Study details: It can be stated that public TCR beta signatures indicated CMV infection as well as a matching HLA type.

V lost 1 base and J 0 bases, leaving 19 bases between the germline ends. The CDR3 contains 18 residues. Germline lookup yields CDR1 SGHVS and CDR2 FNYEAQ. V is TRBV7-6 and J is TRBJ2-7; the D gene is possibly TRBD1 (7 bases). The sample consisted of cultured PBMCs, taken from culture after CMV antigen stimulation. The TCR sequence derives from a human donor in good health (CMV status not recorded). Some clones in this sample may be carry-over from other donors' samples. In DNA form, the CDR3 reads TGTGCCAGCAGCTTAGAGGGGGCCGCGGGACCCACCTCCTACGAGCAGTACTTC. Its protein is CASSLEGAAGPTSYEQYF.